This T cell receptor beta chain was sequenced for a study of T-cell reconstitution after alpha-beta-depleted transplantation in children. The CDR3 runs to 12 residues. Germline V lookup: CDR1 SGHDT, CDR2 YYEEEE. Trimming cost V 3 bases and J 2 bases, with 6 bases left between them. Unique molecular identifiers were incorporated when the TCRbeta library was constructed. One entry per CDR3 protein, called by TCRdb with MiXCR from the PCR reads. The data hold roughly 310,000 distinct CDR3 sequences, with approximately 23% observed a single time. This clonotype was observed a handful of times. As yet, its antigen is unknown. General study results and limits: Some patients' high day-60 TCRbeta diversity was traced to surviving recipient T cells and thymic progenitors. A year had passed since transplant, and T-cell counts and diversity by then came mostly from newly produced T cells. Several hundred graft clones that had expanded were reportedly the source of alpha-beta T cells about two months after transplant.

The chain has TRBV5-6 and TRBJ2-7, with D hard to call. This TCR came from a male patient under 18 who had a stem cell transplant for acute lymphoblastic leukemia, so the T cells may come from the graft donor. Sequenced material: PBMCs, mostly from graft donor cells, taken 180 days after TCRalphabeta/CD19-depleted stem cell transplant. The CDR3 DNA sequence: TGTGCCAGCAGCTATGTACCCTACGAGCAGTACTTC. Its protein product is CASSYVPYEQYF. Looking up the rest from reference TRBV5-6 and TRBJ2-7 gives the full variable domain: DAGVTQSPTHLIKTRGQQVTLRCSPKSGHDTVSWYQQALGQGPQFIFQYYEEEERQRGNFPDRFSGHQFPNYSSELNVNALLLGDSALYLCASSYVPYEQYFGPGTRLTVT.